The T cell receptor beta chain described here comes from a study of siplizumab effects on memory and regulatory T cells. Germline trimming cut 7 bases from V and 3 bases from J; bases unmatched to any gene: 9. The V gene's germline CDR1 is LGHNT and CDR2 FRNRAP. The CDR3 loop spans 15 amino acids. Comments on this clone: Its antigen is currently unknown.

The study's findings and limits: Sequences below about 10^-5 frequency were poorly captured. As a result, only a minor fraction of alloreactive clones mapped to unstimulated subsets. Neither a naive nor a memory phenotype was assignable to roughly 75-96% of proliferating CD4+ or CD8+ clones.

Only in-frame clones appear in the TCRdb table, and some are missing; sequencing was by immunoSEQ multiplex PCR. The data hold some 81,000 clones, with 85% to 95% observed a single time. J is TRBJ2-7 and V is TRBV12-5; TRBD1 aligns across 10 bases. The clonotype originates from a human donor in good health. What was sequenced was CD8+ T cells sorted from blood. Written as DNA, the CDR3 is TGTGCTAGTGTCGGGGACCGGGACAGGGGCTACGAGCAGTACTTC. This codes for CASVGDRDRGYEQYF.